The rows below give T cell receptor beta chains drawn from one sample of a study of blood T cell repertoires in COVID-19. Measured with immunoSEQ multiplex PCR; TCRdb has only the in-frame clones, and not every one. The sample holds roughly 250,000 clones, 80% to 90% seen once. The specimen was PBMCs or T cells enriched from blood (not recorded which). Receptors were obtained from a woman in her 30s who had recovered from COVID-19. CDR3s include the opening cysteine and the closing phenylalanine or tryptophan. A D gene is named only where the DNA matches it firmly. Clone size, where shown, is once, few, many, or a class for clones that have expanded.

TRBV2	TRBJ2-1	.	TRBD2	CASSEIPGGALVYEQFF	TGTGCCAGCAGTGAAATACCGGGGGGGGCTCTGGTCTATGAGCAGTTCTTC
TRBV28	TRBJ1-2	.	TRBD1	CASRRTGYGYTF	TGTGCCAGCAGAAGGACAGGGTATGGCTACACCTTC
TRBV7-9	TRBJ1-1	.	TRBD1	CASSFLNPGQGNTEAFF	TGTGCCAGCAGCTTTCTAAATCCGGGACAGGGGAACACTGAAGCTTTCTTT
TRBV4-1	TRBJ1-4	.	.	CASSQDRSTTNEKLFF	TGCGCCAGCAGCCAAGATAGAAGCACAACTAATGAAAAACTGTTTTTT
TRBV11-3	TRBJ2-2	.	.	CASSLVQGPTGELFF	TGTGCCAGCAGCTTAGTACAGGGTCCTACCGGGGAGCTGTTTTTT
TRBV6-5	TRBJ2-1	few	.	CASTRQANNEQFF	TGTGCCAGCACAAGACAGGCGAACAATGAGCAGTTCTTC
TRBV3-1/TRBV3-2	TRBJ2-3	.	TRBD2	CASSQRAGDLGDTQYF	TGTGCCAGCAGCCAAAGGGCGGGGGACTTGGGGGATACGCAGTATTTT
TRBV5-1	TRBJ2-1	.	TRBD2	CASSFRGDNEQFF	TGCGCCAGCAGCTTCCGGGGGGATAATGAGCAGTTCTTC
TRBV28	TRBJ2-1	.	.	CASSFGGGRNEQFF	TGTGCCAGCAGTTTCGGGGGCGGGAGAAATGAGCAGTTCTTC
TRBV7-9	TRBJ2-7	.	TRBD2	CASSFKAGGSGYEQYF	TGTGCCAGCAGCTTTAAAGCGGGAGGTTCGGGCTACGAGCAGTACTTC
TRBV3-1/TRBV3-2	TRBJ2-3	.	TRBD1	CASSQVRGQGRVSTDTQYF	TGTGCCAGCAGCCAAGTTAGGGGGCAAGGTCGGGTCAGCACAGATACGCAGTATTTT
TRBV7-9	TRBJ2-1	.	TRBD2	CASSVMGGRNEQFF	TGTGCCAGCAGCGTGATGGGAGGGCGAAATGAGCAGTTCTTC
TRBV4-2	TRBJ2-5	.	.	CASSPDGRGQYF	TGTGCCAGCAGCCCAGACGGTAGGGGCCAGTACTTC
TRBV5-1	TRBJ1-2	.	TRBD1	CASSPTGQGLGYTF	TGCGCCAGCAGCCCCACGGGACAGGGGTTAGGCTACACCTTC
TRBV27	TRBJ2-4	.	.	CASSQTLVSQNIQYF	TGTGCCAGCAGTCAGACTTTAGTCTCCCAAAACATTCAGTACTTC
TRBV30	TRBJ2-7	.	.	CAWRDTASYEQYF	TGTGCCTGGAGGGACACAGCGTCCTACGAGCAGTACTTC
TRBV24-1	TRBJ1-3	.	TRBD1	CATSDSSRGLANTIYF	TGTGCCACCAGTGATTCGTCCAGGGGGCTTGCGAACACCATATATTTT
TRBV19	TRBJ1-5	.	.	CASSITGSNNQPQHF	TGTGCCAGTAGTATAACAGGGTCAAACAATCAGCCCCAGCATTTT
TRBV18	TRBJ2-3	.	TRBD2	CASSPPQAGGRDTQYF	TGTGCCAGCTCACCCCCCCAAGCGGGGGGCAGGGATACGCAGTATTTT
TRBV4-2	TRBJ1-3	.	TRBD1	CASSHPRTGGENTIYF	TGTGCCAGCAGCCACCCCCGGACAGGGGGGGAAAACACCATATATTTT
TRBV14	TRBJ2-3	.	.	CASSHLIGTAGRTDTQYF	TGTGCCAGCAGCCACCTAATTGGGACGGCGGGACGCACAGATACGCAGTATTTT
TRBV30	TRBJ1-2	few	.	CAWRADLIYYGYTF	TGTGCCTGGAGAGCTGACTTGATCTACTATGGCTACACCTTC
TRBV3-1/TRBV3-2	TRBJ2-2	.	TRBD2	CASSQEPGGATGELFF	TGTGCCAGCAGCCAAGAACCCGGGGGGGCCACCGGGGAGCTGTTTTTT
TRBV28	TRBJ2-7	.	TRBD1	CASKLDRGYEQYF	TGTGCCAGCAAATTGGACAGGGGGTACGAGCAGTACTTC
TRBV5-4	TRBJ1-2	.	TRBD1	CASSTSGGYGYTF	TGTGCCAGCAGCACCTCAGGGGGCTATGGCTACACCTTC
TRBV28	TRBJ1-1	few	.	CASSSGNTEAFF	TGTGCCAGCAGTTCCGGGAACACTGAAGCTTTCTTT
TRBV7-9	TRBJ1-3	.	.	CASSLSLFSGNTIYF	TGTGCCAGCAGCTTATCGCTATTCTCTGGAAACACCATATATTTT
TRBV6-5	TRBJ2-7	.	.	CASSSKQGTQYEQYF	TGTGCCAGCAGCAGTAAACAGGGAACCCAATACGAGCAGTACTTC
TRBV10-3	TRBJ1-2	few	TRBD1	CAISDSARGRLGDYGYTF	TGTGCCATCAGTGACTCGGCCAGGGGGCGCCTTGGTGACTATGGCTACACCTTC
TRBV19	TRBJ1-4	.	.	CASSIGAVEKLFF	TGTGCCAGTAGTATAGGAGCCGTTGAAAAACTGTTTTTT
TRBV6-5	TRBJ2-5	.	TRBD2	CASSSAGGVQETQYF	TGTGCCAGCAGTTCCGCGGGGGGAGTCCAAGAGACCCAGTACTTC
TRBV24-1	TRBJ1-2	.	TRBD1	CATRGTGVSYTF	TGTGCCACCAGAGGGACAGGGGTTAGCTACACCTTC
TRBV5-1	TRBJ2-1	.	TRBD2	CASSLSGRPGHDEQFF	TGCGCCAGCAGCTTGAGCGGGAGGCCGGGACACGATGAGCAGTTCTTC
TRBV12-3/TRBV12-4	TRBJ1-2	.	.	CASSLTGSYGYTF	TGTGCCAGCAGTTTAACAGGCTCCTATGGCTACACCTTC
TRBV2	TRBJ1-1	.	TRBD1	CASSGQGLNTEAFF	TGTGCCAGCAGTGGACAGGGGTTGAACACTGAAGCTTTCTTT
TRBV6-5	TRBJ1-1	.	.	CASSYSGTLNTEAFF	TGTGCCAGCAGTTACTCGGGGACTCTGAACACTGAAGCTTTCTTT
TRBV7-2	TRBJ2-7	few	TRBD2	CASGLGSYEQYF	TGTGCCAGCGGACTAGGTTCTTACGAGCAGTACTTC
TRBV3-1/TRBV3-2	TRBJ2-7	.	TRBD2	CASSQPIYSGGKGEQYF	TGTGCCAGCAGCCAACCGATCTATAGCGGGGGAAAAGGGGAGCAGTACTTC
TRBV28	TRBJ1-1	.	.	CASSQLRTATEAFF	TGTGCCAGCAGCCAACTCAGGACAGCCACTGAAGCTTTCTTT
TRBV7-8	TRBJ1-1	.	.	CASSLVVSRGILQTEAFF	TGTGCCAGCAGCTTAGTGGTATCCAGGGGAATTCTACAGACTGAAGCTTTCTTT
TRBV12-5	TRBJ2-1	few	.	CASGELYEQFF	TGTGCTAGTGGTGAACTATATGAGCAGTTCTTC
TRBV5-1	TRBJ2-1	.	TRBD2	CASSRLTSGRVTEQFF	TGCGCCAGCAGCCGCCTAACTAGCGGGAGGGTCACTGAGCAGTTCTTC
TRBV27	TRBJ1-5	.	TRBD1	CASSFTGVFNNQPQHF	TGTGCCAGCAGTTTTACAGGGGTCTTTAACAATCAGCCCCAGCATTTT
TRBV18	TRBJ2-7	once	TRBD2	CASSPSRGGTSYEQYF	TGTGCCAGCTCACCCAGCCGCGGGGGAACATCCTACGAGCAGTACTTC
TRBV7-9	TRBJ2-1	once	.	CASSLFSGTAYNEQFF	TGTGCCAGCAGCTTATTCTCTGGTACGGCCTACAATGAGCAGTTCTTC
TRBV7-6	TRBJ2-3	once	TRBD2	CASSLQTSGNAQYF	TGTGCCAGCAGCCTTCAGACTAGCGGGAACGCGCAGTATTTT
TRBV2	TRBJ1-4	.	.	CASSHAGEPNEKLFF	TGTGCCAGCAGTCATGCAGGGGAACCTAATGAAAAACTGTTTTTT
TRBV5-1	TRBJ1-4	.	TRBD1	CASSSDPGQVEEKLFF	TGCGCCAGCAGCTCAGATCCGGGACAGGTAGAAGAAAAACTGTTTTTT
TRBV12-3/TRBV12-4	TRBJ2-2	few	.	CASTEGPGELFF	TGTGCCAGCACCGAGGGTCCCGGGGAGCTGTTTTTT